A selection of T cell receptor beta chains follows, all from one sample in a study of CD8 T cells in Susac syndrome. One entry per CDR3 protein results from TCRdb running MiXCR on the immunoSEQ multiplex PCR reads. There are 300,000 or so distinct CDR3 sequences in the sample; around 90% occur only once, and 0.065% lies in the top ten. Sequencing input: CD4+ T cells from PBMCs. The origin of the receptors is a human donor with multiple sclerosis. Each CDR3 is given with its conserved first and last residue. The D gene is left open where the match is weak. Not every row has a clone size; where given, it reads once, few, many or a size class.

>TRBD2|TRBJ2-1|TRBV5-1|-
CASSFGLAGGGEQFF
TGCGCCAGCAGTTTCGGACTAGCGGGGGGAGGTGAGCAGTTCTTC
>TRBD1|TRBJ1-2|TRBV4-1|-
CASSQTRGQGLAYGYTF
TGCGCCAGCAGCCAGACACGGGGACAGGGCCTGGCCTATGGCTACACCTTC
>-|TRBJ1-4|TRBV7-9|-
CASSYPFGGLNEKLFF
TGTGCCAGCAGCTACCCATTCGGGGGTTTGAATGAAAAACTGTTTTTT
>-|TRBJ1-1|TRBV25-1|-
CASSSTGRQRALEAFF
TGTGCCAGCAGTTCCACGGGAAGACAGAGGGCCCTTGAAGCTTTCTTT
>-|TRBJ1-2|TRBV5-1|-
CASSLPEIYGYTF
TGCGCCAGCAGCTTGCCGGAGATATATGGCTACACCTTC
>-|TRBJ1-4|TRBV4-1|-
CASSHRTDNEKLFF
TGCGCCAGCAGCCACAGGACAGATAATGAAAAACTGTTTTTT
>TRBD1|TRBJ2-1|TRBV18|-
CASSQVGQGAGNEQFF
TGTGCCAGCTCACAGGTCGGACAGGGGGCCGGTAATGAGCAGTTCTTC
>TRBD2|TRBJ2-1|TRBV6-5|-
CASIGSGGDNEQFF
TGTGCCAGTATCGGATCCGGGGGGGACAATGAGCAGTTCTTC
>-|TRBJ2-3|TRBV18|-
CASSPGPTGDTQYF
TGTGCCAGCTCCCCCGGACCTACGGGAGATACGCAGTATTTT
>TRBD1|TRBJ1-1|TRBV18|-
CASSTGGAVTEAFF
TGTGCCAGCTCGACAGGGGGCGCGGTCACTGAAGCTTTCTTT
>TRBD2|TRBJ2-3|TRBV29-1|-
CSVEDLGYGGDTQYF
TGCAGCGTTGAAGATCTGGGCTACGGGGGGGATACGCAGTATTTT
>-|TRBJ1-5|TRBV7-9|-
CASSLGGAGGGNQPQHF
TGTGCCAGCAGCTTAGGGGGAGCGGGGGGCGGCAATCAGCCCCAGCATTTT
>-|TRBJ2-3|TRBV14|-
CASSQMRVGRSSTDTQYF
TGTGCCAGCAGCCAGATGAGGGTTGGCCGGTCAAGCACAGATACGCAGTATTTT
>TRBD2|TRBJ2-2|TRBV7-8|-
CASSQTSGTGGTGELFF
TGTGCCAGCAGCCAGACTAGCGGGACCGGGGGAACCGGGGAGCTGTTTTTT
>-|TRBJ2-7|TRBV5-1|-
CASSPDGLTEQYF
TGCGCCAGCAGCCCCGACGGCCTAACCGAGCAGTACTTC
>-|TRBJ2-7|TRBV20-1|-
CSARGQPISYEQYF
TGCAGTGCTAGAGGTCAACCGATCTCCTACGAGCAGTACTTC
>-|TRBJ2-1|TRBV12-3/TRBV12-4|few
CASSLNLYNEQFF
TGTGCCAGCAGTTTGAATCTCTACAATGAGCAGTTCTTC
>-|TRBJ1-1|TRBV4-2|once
CASSQGEGRTEAFF
TGTGCCAGCAGCCAAGGGGAAGGGAGAACTGAAGCTTTCTTT
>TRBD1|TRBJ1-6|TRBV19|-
CASSIRRDRVYNSPLHF
TGTGCCAGTAGTATCCGCCGGGACAGGGTGTATAATTCACCCCTCCACTTT
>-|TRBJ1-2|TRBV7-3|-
CASSLNPEGAYGYTF
TGTGCCAGCAGCTTAAATCCGGAAGGGGCCTATGGCTACACCTTC
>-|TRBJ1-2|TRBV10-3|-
CAISSGAYGYTF
TGTGCCATCAGCTCAGGGGCCTATGGCTACACCTTC
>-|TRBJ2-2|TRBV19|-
CASSIAVNTGELFF
TGTGCCAGTAGTATAGCAGTGAACACCGGGGAGCTGTTTTTT
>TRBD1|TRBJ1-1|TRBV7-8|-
CASSLVGPLYRGRTINTEAFF
TGTGCCAGCAGCTTAGTTGGCCCTCTGTACAGGGGGCGGACTATTAACACTGAAGCTTTCTTT